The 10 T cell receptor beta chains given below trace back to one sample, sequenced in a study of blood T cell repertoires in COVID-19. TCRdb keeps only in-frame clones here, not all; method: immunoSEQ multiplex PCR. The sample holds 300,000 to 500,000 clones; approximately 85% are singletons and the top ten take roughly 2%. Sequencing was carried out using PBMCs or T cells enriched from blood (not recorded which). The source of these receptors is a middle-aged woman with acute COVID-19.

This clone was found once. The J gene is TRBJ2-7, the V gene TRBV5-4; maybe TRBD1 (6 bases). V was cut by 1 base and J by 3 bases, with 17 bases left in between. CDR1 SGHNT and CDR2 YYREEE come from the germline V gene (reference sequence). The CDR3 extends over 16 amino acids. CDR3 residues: CASSLSVGTTYYEQYF. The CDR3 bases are TGTGCCAGCAGCTTGTCGGTTGGGACAACATACTACGAGCAGTACTTC.

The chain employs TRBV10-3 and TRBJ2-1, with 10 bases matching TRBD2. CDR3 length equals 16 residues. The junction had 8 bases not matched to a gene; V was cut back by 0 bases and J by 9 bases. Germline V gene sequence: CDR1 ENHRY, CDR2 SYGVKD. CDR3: CAISESQRGGLLEQFF. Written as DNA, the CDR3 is TGTGCCATCAGTGAGTCGCAGCGGGGGGGCCTCCTTGAGCAGTTCTTC.

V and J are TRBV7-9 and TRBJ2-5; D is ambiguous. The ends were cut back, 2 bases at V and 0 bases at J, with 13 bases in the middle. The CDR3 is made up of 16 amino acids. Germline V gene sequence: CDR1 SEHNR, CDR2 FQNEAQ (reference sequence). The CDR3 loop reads CASSLLRSAYQETQYF. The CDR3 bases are TGTGCCAGCAGCTTACTTCGGTCAGCGTACCAAGAGACCCAGTACTTC.

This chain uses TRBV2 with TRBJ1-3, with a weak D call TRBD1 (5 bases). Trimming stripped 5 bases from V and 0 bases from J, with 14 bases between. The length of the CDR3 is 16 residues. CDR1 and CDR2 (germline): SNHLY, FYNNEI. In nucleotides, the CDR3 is TGTGCCAGCAGTCAAAATTTGGGACTCTCTGGAAACACCATATATTTT. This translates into CASSQNLGLSGNTIYF.

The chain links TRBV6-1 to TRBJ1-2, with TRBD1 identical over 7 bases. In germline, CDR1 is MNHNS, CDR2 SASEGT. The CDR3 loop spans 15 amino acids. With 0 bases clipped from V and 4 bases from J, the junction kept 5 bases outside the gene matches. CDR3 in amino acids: CASSEAVDRVYGYTF. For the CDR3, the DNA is TGTGCCAGCAGTGAAGCTGTCGACAGGGTCTATGGCTACACCTTC.

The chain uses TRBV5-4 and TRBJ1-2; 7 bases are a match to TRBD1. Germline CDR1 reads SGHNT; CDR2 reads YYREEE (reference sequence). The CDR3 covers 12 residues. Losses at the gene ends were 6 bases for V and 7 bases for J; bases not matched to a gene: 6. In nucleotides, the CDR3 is TGTGCCAGCAAAACAGGGGACGGTGGCTACACCTTC. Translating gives CASKTGDGGYTF.

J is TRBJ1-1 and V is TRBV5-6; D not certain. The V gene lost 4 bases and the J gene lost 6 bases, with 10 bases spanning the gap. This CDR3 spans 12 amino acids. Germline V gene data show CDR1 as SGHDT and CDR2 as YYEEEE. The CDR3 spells CASSGWTPEAFF. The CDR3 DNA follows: TGTGCCAGCAGCGGGTGGACTCCTGAAGCTTTCTTT.

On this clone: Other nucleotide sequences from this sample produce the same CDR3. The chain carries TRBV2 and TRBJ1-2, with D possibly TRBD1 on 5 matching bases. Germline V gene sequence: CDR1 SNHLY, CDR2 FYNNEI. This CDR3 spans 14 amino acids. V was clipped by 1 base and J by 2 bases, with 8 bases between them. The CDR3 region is CASSEGRANYGYTF. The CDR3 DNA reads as TGTGCCAGCAGTGAAGGCAGGGCCAACTATGGCTACACCTTC.

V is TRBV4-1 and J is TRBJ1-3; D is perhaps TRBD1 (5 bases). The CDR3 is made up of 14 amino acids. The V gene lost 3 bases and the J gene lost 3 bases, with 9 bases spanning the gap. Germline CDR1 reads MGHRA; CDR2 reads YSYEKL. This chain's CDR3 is CASSHDSNGNTIYF. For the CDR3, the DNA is TGCGCCAGCAGCCATGACAGTAATGGAAACACCATATATTTT.

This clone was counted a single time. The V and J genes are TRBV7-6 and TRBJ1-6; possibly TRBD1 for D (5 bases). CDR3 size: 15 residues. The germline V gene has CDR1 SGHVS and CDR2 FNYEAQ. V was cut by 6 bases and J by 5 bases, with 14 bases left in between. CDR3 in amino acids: CASSSGTWDNSPLHF. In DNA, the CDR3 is TGTGCCAGCAGTTCCGGGACTTGGGATAATTCACCCCTCCACTTT.